The 25 T cell receptor beta chains below come from one sample, sequenced in a study of cytomegalovirus exposure and HLA in healthy donors (dated by TCRdb to about 2017). The library was built by means of the immunoSEQ multiplex PCR assay. For the multiplex PCR, a mixture combining 60 forward primers for TCR Vbeta segments and 13 reverse primers for TCR Jbeta segments was used. In TCRdb, the immuneACCESS table is reduced to in-frame sequences with V and J assigned. These tables do not hold every clone; where another copy was compared, an unresolved V gene accounts for under half, and the others remain unexplained. The sample has about 130,000 clones on record, about 80% of them singletons. The ten largest clones take up over 3% of the sample. Sequencing was performed on PBMCs. The receptors come from a woman between 40 and 50 years old in good health and CMV-seronegative.

A remark on this clone: Other DNA sequences in this specimen translate into the identical CDR3. V is TRBV29-1 and J is TRBJ2-7; TRBD2 matches 14 bases. The CDR3 covers 13 residues. Germline V CDR1 and CDR2: SQVTM, ANQGSEA. After removal of 6 bases from V and 4 bases from J, the junction contained 2 bases not matched to a gene. CDR3 in amino acids: CSVGTSGSYEQYF. The CDR3 coding sequence is TGCAGCGTAGGGACTAGCGGGAGTTACGAGCAGTACTTC.

The chain is built from TRBV6-1 and TRBJ1-2; perhaps TRBD1 as D (5 bases). CDR1 and CDR2 from the germline V gene are MNHNS and SASEGT. The CDR3 length is 15 residues. Between the trimmed V and J ends, which lost 0 bases and 6 bases, there was a span of 14 bases. The CDR3 DNA is TGTGCCAGCAGTGAAGCGCTTGGGGGGGTCGATGGCTACACCTTC. Protein product: CASSEALGGVDGYTF.

Of note for this clone: Germline is not matched at one junction end, which may reflect a read error. The genes are TRBV7-7 and TRBJ2-7; TRBD2 might be the D (6 bases). The CDR3 totals 13 residues. Germline V gene lookup returns CDR1 SSHAT and CDR2 FNYEAQ (reference sequence). The CDR3 DNA is TGTGCTAGCAGCTTAGCGGCCAGCTACGAGCAGTACTTC. This translates into CASSLAASYEQYF.

V is TRBV4-1 and J is TRBJ2-7; D perhaps matches TRBD1 (5 bases). CDR3 length equals 16 residues. V lost 0 bases, J lost 0 bases, and 12 bases lay in between. Germline CDR1 MGHRA, CDR2 YSYEKL. The CDR3 reads CASSQDRVDSSYEQYF. In DNA form, the CDR3 reads TGCGCCAGCAGCCAAGATCGGGTTGACAGCTCCTACGAGCAGTACTTC.

The chain carries TRBV10-3 and TRBJ1-1; TRBD1 matches 9 bases. V was pared by 5 bases and J by 4 bases, with 5 bases of the junction left unmatched. Germline values: CDR1 ENHRY, CDR2 SYGVKD. This CDR3 contains 14 residues. The CDR3 region is CAISKGQGLTEAFF. For the CDR3, the DNA is TGTGCCATCAGTAAGGGACAGGGTCTCACTGAAGCTTTCTTT.

The chain links TRBV2 to TRBJ2-2; D gene uncertain. Deletions cut 4 bases from V and 8 bases from J, with 8 bases between. The germline V gene encodes CDR1 SNHLY and CDR2 FYNNEI. This CDR3 contains 12 residues. The chain's CDR3 is CASSGRRGELFF. CDR3 DNA: TGTGCCAGCAGTGGACGGCGGGGGGAGCTGTTTTTT.

The chain has TRBV6-5 and TRBJ1-5; no clear D. Germline values: CDR1 MNHEY, CDR2 SVGAGI. This CDR3 has 14 amino acids. Between the trimmed V and J ends, which lost 0 bases and 7 bases, there was a span of 10 bases. The CDR3 region has the DNA TGTGCCAGCAGTTACTCGAGGATGACCCAGCCCCAGCATTTT. Translating gives CASSYSRMTQPQHF.

The chain joins TRBV6-6 to TRBJ1-5; 7 positions match TRBD1. The CDR3 has 16 residues. Trimming removed 7 bases from V and 0 bases from J; junction bases left unmatched: 9. CDR1 is MNHNY and CDR2 is SVGAGI in the germline V gene (reference sequence). The CDR3 here is CASKDPRQGSNQPQHF. CDR3 nucleotide sequence: TGTGCCAGCAAGGACCCAAGACAGGGTAGCAATCAGCCCCAGCATTTT.

The chain couples TRBV6-5 to TRBJ2-7, with a possible D match to TRBD1 (5 bases). This CDR3 region has 13 residues. Germline assignment: CDR1 MNHEY and CDR2 SVGAGI. Trimming removed 7 bases at V and 6 bases at J, with 16 bases between. The CDR3 sequence is CASMPGPVSEQYF. CDR3 DNA sequence: TGTGCCAGCATGCCAGGGCCCGTTTCCGAGCAGTACTTC.

The count of this clone is one. The V gene is TRBV7-9, the J gene TRBJ2-5; 7 bases map to TRBD1. V dropped 5 bases and J dropped 1; count of bases not matched to a gene: 7. CDR1 is SEHNR and CDR2 is FQNEAQ in the germline V gene (reference sequence). The CDR3 totals 15 residues. CDR3: CASSPLQGPQETQYF. The CDR3 bases are TGTGCCAGCAGCCCCCTACAGGGGCCCCAAGAGACCCAGTACTTC.

V gene TRBV6-5 combines with J gene TRBJ2-3; tentative D call: TRBD2 (6 bases). Germline assignment: CDR1 MNHEY and CDR2 SVGAGI. CDR3 length: 16 amino acids. Trimming removed 2 bases at V and 0 bases at J, with 12 bases between. The CDR3 sequence: CASSYRLATSTDTQYF. CDR3 DNA: TGTGCCAGCAGTTACAGGCTAGCGACTAGCACAGATACGCAGTATTTT.

This clone has just one count. This rearrangement joins TRBV28 to TRBJ2-7; 9 nucleotides line up with TRBD1. This CDR3 is 14 amino acids long. With 8 bases clipped from V and 3 bases from J, the junction kept 8 bases outside the gene matches. Germline V gene sequence: CDR1 MDHEN, CDR2 SYDVKM. For the CDR3, the DNA is TGTGCCAGCCGTAGAGGGACAGGGATCTACGAGCAGTACTTC. This gives the protein CASRRGTGIYEQYF.

The chain recombines TRBV6-5 with TRBJ2-5; TRBD1 matches 11 bases. Looked up from germline, CDR1 is MNHEY and CDR2 is SVGAGI. After removal of 6 bases from V and 5 bases from J, the junction contained 5 bases not matched to a gene. This CDR3 region has 14 residues. This CDR3 is CASSGQGARETQYF. The CDR3 region has the DNA TGTGCCAGCAGCGGACAGGGGGCACGGGAGACCCAGTACTTC.

The CDR3 DNA is TGCAGCGTTGAAGGGCAGGGCCCCTACGAGCAGTACTTC. Protein product: CSVEGQGPYEQYF. The V and J genes are TRBV29-1 and TRBJ2-7; possibly TRBD1 for D (5 bases). This CDR3 has 13 residues. V gave up 1 base and J gave up 2 bases, with 9 bases separating them. Germline-derived CDR1 and CDR2 are SQVTM and ANQGSEA.

This clone was seen a single time. The chain joins TRBV19 to TRBJ1-1, with D possibly TRBD1 on 6 matching bases. Germline lookup yields CDR1 LNHDA and CDR2 SQIVND (reference sequence). This CDR3 spans 13 amino acids. V was clipped by 3 bases and J by 5 bases, with 10 bases between them. CDR3 in amino acids: CASSIGQGTEAFF. The DNA of the CDR3 is TGTGCCAGTAGTATTGGGCAGGGGACTGAAGCTTTCTTT.

CDR3 in DNA: TGCGCCAGCAGCCATGTAGACTCCAAAAACATTCAGTACTTC. This translates into CASSHVDSKNIQYF. The rearrangement links TRBV4-1 to TRBJ2-4; no firm D call. Germline V gene sequence: CDR1 MGHRA, CDR2 YSYEKL. This CDR3 comprises 14 residues. V gave up 3 bases and J gave up 2 bases, with 8 bases separating them.

In this sample, this clone turned up a few times. The V gene is TRBV7-2, the J gene TRBJ1-3, with TRBD1 as a possible D gene (5 bases). The ends were cut back, 5 bases at V and 4 bases at J, with 15 bases in the middle. CDR1 and CDR2 (germline): SGHTA, FQGNSA. This CDR3 has 15 amino acids. The CDR3 sequence: CASSIQEPRGNTIYF. The DNA for the CDR3 is TGTGCCAGCAGCATACAGGAACCGAGGGGAAACACCATATATTTT.

In its sample, this clone was seen once. This chain uses TRBV28 with TRBJ2-7; 8 bases are shared with TRBD1. Trimming at V came to 3 bases and at J to 4 bases, leaving 5 bases not matched to a gene. The CDR3 length is 14 residues. Germline V CDR1 and CDR2: MDHEN, SYDVKM. CDR3: CASSFRGPLYEQYF. CDR3 DNA: TGTGCCAGCAGTTTCAGGGGGCCTTTGTACGAGCAGTACTTC.

The chain carries TRBV18 and TRBJ2-7; 8 bases fit TRBD1. Germline V gives CDR1 KGHSH, CDR2 LQKENI. The CDR3 sequence is 14 residues long. V was clipped by 3 bases and J by 2 bases; unmatched bases: 3. CDR3 loop: CASSPEQGAYEQYF. The CDR3 DNA reads TGTGCCAGCTCACCCGAACAGGGGGCCTACGAGCAGTACTTC.

This chain links TRBV5-6 with TRBJ2-7; 7 bases match TRBD2. The J segment lost 9 bases and the V segment lost 3 bases, leaving 12 bases of the junction unmatched. Germline CDR1 reads SGHDT; CDR2 reads YYEEEE. The CDR3 is 14 amino acids. The CDR3 reads CASSSAGLSDGQYF. Written as DNA, the CDR3 is TGTGCCAGCAGCTCAGCGGGGCTCAGTGACGGGCAGTACTTC.

The chain uses TRBV5-1 and TRBJ1-6, with 7 nucleotides matching TRBD1. This CDR3 spans 14 amino acids. With V trimmed by 4 bases and J by 5 bases, 3 bases remained unmatched. Germline CDR1 and CDR2: SGHRS and YFSETQ. The CDR3 reads CASSEGANNSPLHF. The CDR3 region has the DNA TGCGCCAGCAGCGAGGGGGCGAATAATTCACCCCTCCACTTT.

This clone was seen a few times. V and J are TRBV6-1 and TRBJ1-4; no clear D gene. The CDR3 has 14 amino acids. V lost 3 bases, J lost 6 bases, and 11 bases lay in between. CDR1 and CDR2 from the germline V gene are MNHNS and SASEGT. CDR3 coding DNA: TGTGCCAGCAGTGAGGAGGCTGACTATGAAAAACTGTTTTTT. This encodes CASSEEADYEKLFF.

Regarding this clone: At one end the junction does not follow the germline gene, possibly because of a read error. The V and J genes are TRBV10-3 and TRBJ2-3, with D possibly being TRBD2 (6 bases). CDR1 and CDR2 from the germline V gene are ENHRY and SYGVKD. The CDR3 totals 11 residues. CDR3 bases: TGCGGGACTGGAAGCACAGATACGCAGTATTTT. Protein sequence: CGTGSTDTQYF.

CDR3 in amino acids: CATQPRTGDYGYTF. The DNA of the CDR3 is TGTGCCACCCAACCAAGAACAGGGGACTATGGCTACACCTTC. The V and J genes are TRBV18 and TRBJ1-2; 7 bases fit TRBD1. CDR1 and CDR2 (germline): KGHSH, LQKENI. Germline trimming cut 10 bases from V and 3 bases from J; bases unmatched to any gene: 11. This CDR3 has 14 residues.

The count of this clone is one. This rearrangement joins TRBV27 to TRBJ2-3; tentative D call: TRBD1 (5 bases). Trimming took 8 bases from V and 6 from J, leaving 12 bases between them. Germline values: CDR1 MNHEY, CDR2 SMNVEV (reference sequence). The CDR3 spans 12 residues. CDR3 residues: CASGSSGDTQYF. The CDR3, as DNA: TGTGCCAGCGGGTCCTCAGGGGATACGCAGTATTTT.